This T cell receptor (beta chain) was captured by sequencing in a study of blood T cell repertoires in COVID-19. Study-wide background: Researchers got acute and convalescent COVID-19 samples from the United States, Italy and Spain. Sources were T cells, B-cell-depleted T cells, or PBMCs; the material itself was cDNA or gDNA.

Assay: immunoSEQ multiplex PCR; the TCRdb copy retains only in-frame clones and omits some. Of about 260,000 clones listed, approximately 85% were seen once; the top ten hold about 14%. The germline CDR1 and CDR2 sequences are SGDLS and YYNGEE. Trimming cost V 3 bases and J 5 bases; bases outside gene matches: 4. This CDR3 region has 14 residues. The source is a human donor in a cohort sampled during active COVID-19. The sequenced material came from peripheral blood. The genes are TRBV9 and TRBJ2-1; 8 positions match TRBD2. CDR3 sequence (DNA): TGTGCCAGCAGCGCGGGACTAGGCGACAATGAGCAGTTCTTC. Protein product: CASSAGLGDNEQFF.